Listed here is a single T cell receptor beta chain. Its target is unknown. The junction differs from germline at one of its ends, possibly a read error. This entry belongs to a study of cytotoxic CD8 clonotypes in ibrutinib-treated CLL. Overall study context: Partial response occurred in approximately 24 patients and complete response in 2; at median about 70 months, roughly 14 remained remitted and 12 progressed.

The repertoire was sequenced with immunoSEQ multiplex PCR; TCRdb's copy has only in-frame clones and lacks some. The sample shows about 140,000 clones, 80% of them seen only once. General observations from the study: Exceeding age-matched healthy donors, baseline clonality also tracked the counts of circulating CD8+ T cells. Rising at ibrutinib response, clonality subsequently fell back toward baseline at progression.

CDR3 length equals 15 residues. CDR1 WNHNN and CDR2 SYGVQD come from the germline V gene (reference sequence). This receptor was obtained from a human donor with chronic lymphocytic leukemia. The V call is TRBV10-1, the J call TRBJ2-2; 8 bases map to TRBD1. The material sequenced was PBMCs, taken after 36 months of ibrutinib treatment. This CDR3 reads CASNEDRANTGELFF. The CDR3 nucleotides are TGCGCCAGCAATGAGGACAGGGCGAACACCGGGGAGCTGTTTTTT.